This record looks at one T cell receptor beta chain sequence and its context. The data derive from a study of blood T cell repertoires in COVID-19. Generated by immunoSEQ multiplex PCR, the TCRdb table keeps only in-frame clones and is missing some. This table holds 200,000 to 300,000 clones, approximately 86% found once. Germline CDR1 reads MNHEY; CDR2 reads SVGEGT. V lost 5 bases, J lost 6 bases, and 23 bases lay in between. The CDR3 length is 17 residues. Sequenced material: peripheral blood. The rearrangement links TRBV6-2 or TRBV6-3 to TRBJ1-5, with no clear D. This receptor was obtained from a woman aged 55-75 years with COVID-19, enrolled during active disease. The CDR3 DNA sequence: TGTGCCAGCAGTCCAAATCTCGGAGGGCGGATTATTCAGCCCCAGCATTTT. Residues: CASSPNLGGRIIQPQHF.